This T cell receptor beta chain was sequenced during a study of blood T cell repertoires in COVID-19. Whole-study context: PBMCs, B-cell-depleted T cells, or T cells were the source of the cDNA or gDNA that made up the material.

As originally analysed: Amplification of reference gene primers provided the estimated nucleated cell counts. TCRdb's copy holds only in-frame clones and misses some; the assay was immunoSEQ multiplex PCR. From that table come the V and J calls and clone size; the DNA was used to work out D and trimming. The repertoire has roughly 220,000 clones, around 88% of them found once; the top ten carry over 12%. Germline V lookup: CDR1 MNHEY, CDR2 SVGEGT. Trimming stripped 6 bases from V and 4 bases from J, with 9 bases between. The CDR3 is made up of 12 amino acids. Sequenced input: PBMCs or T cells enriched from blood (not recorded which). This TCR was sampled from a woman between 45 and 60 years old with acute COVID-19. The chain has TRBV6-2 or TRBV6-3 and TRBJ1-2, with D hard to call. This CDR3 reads CASSPAVYGYTF. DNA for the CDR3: TGTGCCAGCAGCCCCGCGGTCTATGGCTACACCTTC.